Below, 23 T cell receptor beta chains from the same sample are listed, as sequenced in a study of human T cells and chemical hapten exposure. The time point is: healthy volunteer bleed at 2 weeks. The authors extracted total RNA from unfractionated whole blood. MiXCR, applied by TCRdb to the RACE reads, yields one record per CDR3 protein. The sample includes 85,000 to 95,000 distinct CDR3 sequences, over 8% of them seen just once. Sequenced material: whole blood. The receptors come from a female donor in good health. Some clones in this sample may be carry-over from other donors' samples.

This clonotype has at least ten counts. The V gene is TRBV18, the J gene TRBJ1-1; D might be TRBD1 (5 bases). CDR3 length: 14 amino acids. Germline V gene data show CDR1 as KGHSH and CDR2 as LQKENI. Trimming removed 3 bases at V and 6 bases at J, with 14 bases between. In DNA form, the CDR3 reads TGTGCCAGCTCACCGGCCCCGGGGGGGGCTGAAGCTTTCTTT. Translating gives CASSPAPGGAEAFF.

This clonotype was observed at least ten times. V usage is TRBV29-1 and J usage is TRBJ1-3; weak D call: TRBD1 (5 bases). Trimming shortened V by 5 bases and J by 3 bases, and 11 bases separated the two germline ends. The CDR3 contains 13 residues. Germline V gene sequence: CDR1 SQVTM, CDR2 ANQGSEA. CDR3 sequence reads: CSVLSGIGNTIYF. The CDR3 DNA follows: TGCAGCGTTCTTTCAGGGATTGGAAACACCATATATTTT.

There are many counts of this clonotype. The chain links TRBV11-2 to TRBJ2-3, with 9 nucleotides matching TRBD2. Germline loops: CDR1 SGHAT, CDR2 FQNNGV. This CDR3 comprises 16 residues. Trimming at V came to 5 bases and at J to 7 bases, leaving 13 bases not matched to a gene. The CDR3 DNA reads as TGTGCCAGCAGCGCCGTAGAGGATAGCGGGAGTTATACGCAGTATTTT. This codes for CASSAVEDSGSYTQYF.

The J gene is TRBJ2-2, the V gene TRBV11-3, with 8 bases aligning to TRBD1. CDR3 size: 16 residues. V shed 1 base, J shed 6 bases, and the junction held 7 bases outside the gene matches. The V gene's germline CDR1 is SGHNT and CDR2 YENEEA. CDR3 sequence reads: CASSLGRTGFPGELFF. The CDR3 DNA reads TGTGCCAGCAGCTTAGGACGGACAGGGTTCCCCGGGGAGCTGTTTTTT.

This clonotype was seen more than once but under ten times. The chain combines TRBV20-1 with TRBJ1-1; D ambiguous. Germline V gene data show CDR1 as DFQATT and CDR2 as SNEGSKA (reference sequence). Trimming shortened V by 3 bases and J by 3 bases, and 14 bases separated the two germline ends. This CDR3 contains 14 residues. CDR3 bases: TGCAGTGCTAGGCGGGGTAACGGGCACACTGAAGCTTTCTTT. The encoded protein is CSARRGNGHTEAFF.

This clonotype was seen many times. The chain recombines TRBV28 with TRBJ1-5; no clear D gene. There are 15 residues in the CDR3. Deletions cut 3 bases from V and 0 bases from J, with 9 bases between. The germline V gene encodes CDR1 MDHEN and CDR2 SYDVKM. The CDR3 reads CASSLERYSNQPQHF. CDR3 nucleotides: TGTGCCAGCAGTTTGGAGCGATATAGCAATCAGCCCCAGCATTTT. Complete variable domain (other parts from reference TRBV28 and TRBJ1-5): DVKVTQSSRYLVKRTGEKVFLECVQDMDHENMFWYRQDPGLGLRLIYFSYDVKMKEKGDIPEGYSVSREKKERFSLILESASTNQTSMYLCASSLERYSNQPQHFGDGTRLSIL.

This clonotype has only a few counts. CDR3 bases: TGTGCCAGCAGTTTAGTAACAGGGGATAATTCACCCCTCCACTTT. Translating it yields CASSLVTGDNSPLHF. The gene calls are TRBV28 and TRBJ1-6, with 7 nucleotides matching TRBD1. Germline loops: CDR1 MDHEN, CDR2 SYDVKM. This CDR3 has 15 amino acids. The V and J ends lost 2 bases and 5 bases, in that order; junction bases with no gene match: 3.

V and J are TRBV5-1 and TRBJ1-1; the match to TRBD1 covers 11 bases. Germline V gene sequence: CDR1 SGHRS, CDR2 YFSETQ. The CDR3 consists of 14 residues. V trimming: 3 bases; J trimming: 5 bases; junction bases outside the gene matches: 3. CDR3 sequence reads: CASSSGTGGTEAFF. The CDR3 DNA reads TGCGCCAGCAGCTCCGGGACAGGGGGGACTGAAGCTTTCTTT.

This clonotype has just a few counts. The chain recombines TRBV29-1 with TRBJ1-1; D is uncertain. The CDR3 extends over 12 amino acids. CDR1 and CDR2 from the germline V gene are SQVTM and ANQGSEA. V lost 7 bases and J 8 bases, leaving 17 bases between the germline ends. This chain's CDR3 is CSAPAGKREAFF. The DNA of the CDR3 is TGCAGCGCCCCCGCTGGGAAGAGAGAAGCTTTCTTT.

This clonotype was recorded a few times. V gene TRBV9 combines with J gene TRBJ2-5; possibly TRBD2 for D (5 bases). Trimming cost V 4 bases and J 4 bases, with 14 bases left between them. Germline CDR1 SGDLS, CDR2 YYNGEE. The CDR3 is 14 residues long. In DNA, the CDR3 is TGTGCCAGCAGCCCCCGACTAAACACAGAGACCCAGTACTTC. Its protein is CASSPRLNTETQYF.

This clonotype showed up just a few times. This chain uses TRBV2 with TRBJ2-7; unclear D gene. Germline CDR1 and CDR2: SNHLY and FYNNEI. The CDR3 covers 13 residues. V dropped 3 bases and J dropped 6 bases, with 12 bases sitting between them. The CDR3 sequence: CASSDSAGVEQYF. CDR3 in DNA: TGTGCCAGCAGTGATTCGGCAGGTGTCGAGCAGTACTTC.

This clonotype came up many times. V is TRBV21-1 and J is TRBJ2-3; the table gives TRBD1 as D, unverified against the DNA. TRBV21-1 constitutes a pseudogene. CDR3 length: 18 amino acids. The CDR3 reads CASSKVGNREFRTDTQYF. The CDR3 bases are TGTGCCAGCAGCAAAGTAGGGAACCGGGAGTTCCGCACAGATACGCAGTATTTT.

This clonotype has at least ten counts. J is TRBJ2-5 and V is TRBV20-1; D gene ambiguous. CDR1 and CDR2 from the germline V gene are DFQATT and SNEGSKA (reference sequence). CDR3 length equals 12 residues. The V gene lost 2 bases and the J gene lost 1 base, with 5 bases spanning the gap. The CDR3 region has the DNA TGCAGTGCTAGACCGCCCCAAGAGACCCAGTACTTC. This sequence encodes CSARPPQETQYF.

This clonotype was detected only a few times. The V and J genes are TRBV3-1 and TRBJ2-5, with TRBD1 matching over 8 bases. CDR3 size: 14 residues. Looked up from germline, CDR1 is LGHDT and CDR2 is YNNKEL (reference sequence). V trimming: 4 bases; J trimming: 4 bases; junction bases outside the gene matches: 5. CDR3 loop: CASSPSGGRETQYF. The DNA for the CDR3 is TGTGCCAGCAGCCCATCAGGGGGCCGAGAGACCCAGTACTTC.

A word on this clonotype: A much larger clone is a single base away; this may be a read error. V is TRBV29-1 and J is TRBJ2-5; TRBD1 matches at 10 bases. The CDR3 sequence is 14 residues long. The germline V gene encodes CDR1 SQVTM and CDR2 ANQGSEA. The J segment lost 5 bases and the V segment lost 4 bases, leaving 7 bases of the junction unmatched. As DNA, the CDR3 is TGCAGCGTTGTGGATCCGACAGGGGGCGAGACCCAGTACTTC. Encoded protein: CSVVDPTGGETQYF. The whole variable domain, remainder taken from reference TRBV29-1 and TRBJ2-5, is SAVISQKPSRDICQRGTSLTIQCQVDSQVTMMFWYRQQPGQSLTLIATANQGSEATYESGFVIDKFPISRPNLTFSTLTVSNMSPEDSSIYLCSVVDPTGGETQYFGPGTRLLVL.

This chain uses TRBV20-1 with TRBJ2-1, with D perhaps matching TRBD2 (6 bases). Germline V gives CDR1 DFQATT, CDR2 SNEGSKA (reference sequence). The CDR3 is made up of 10 amino acids. V dropped 7 bases and J dropped 9 bases, with 10 bases sitting between them. CDR3 bases: TGCAGTGAAGGGCGGGGTGAGCAGTTCTTC. This gives the protein CSEGRGEQFF.

The rearrangement uses TRBV20-1 and TRBJ1-2; possibly TRBD1 for D (6 bases). CDR1 and CDR2 (germline): DFQATT, SNEGSKA (reference sequence). The CDR3 is 14 residues long. The ends were cut back, 5 bases at V and 2 bases at J, with 15 bases in the middle. In DNA form, the CDR3 reads TGCAGTGCTTTTCTCTCCGGGACAAACTATGGCTACACCTTC. It yields the protein CSAFLSGTNYGYTF.

This chain joins TRBV7-6 and TRBJ2-3; 9 positions match TRBD2. The J segment lost 4 bases and the V segment lost 0 bases, leaving 2 bases of the junction unmatched. The V gene's germline CDR1 is SGHVS and CDR2 FNYEAQ. The CDR3 covers 15 residues. The CDR3 is CASSLASGSPDTQYF. The CDR3 bases are TGTGCCAGCAGCTTAGCTAGCGGGAGTCCAGATACGCAGTATTTT.

In regard to this clonotype: A much larger clone is a single base away; this may be a read error. The chain joins TRBV6-5 to TRBJ2-1; 10 bases map to TRBD1. The CDR3 totals 14 residues. Per germline, CDR1 MNHEY and CDR2 SVGAGI. CDR3 residues: CTSRGTGDVDEQFF. CDR3 DNA sequence: TGTACCAGCAGAGGGACAGGGGATGTAGATGAGCAGTTCTTC.

This clonotype has at least ten counts. The V call is TRBV5-1, the J call TRBJ2-6; D is uncertain. The CDR3 length is 14 residues. Trimming removed 4 bases at V and 2 bases at J, with 7 bases between. The germline V gene encodes CDR1 SGHRS and CDR2 YFSETQ. The CDR3 bases are TGCGCCAGCAGCGCGGATCCTGGGGCCAACGTCCTGACTTTC. It yields the protein CASSADPGANVLTF.

This clonotype was recorded many times. The chain employs TRBV21-1 and TRBJ2-3; the table gives TRBD1 as D, unverified against the DNA. TRBV21-1 is an annotated pseudogene. CDR3 length equals 17 residues. The chain's CDR3 is CASSSPRKGGVTDTQYF. In DNA, the CDR3 is TGTGCCAGCAGCAGCCCGAGGAAAGGGGGCGTCACAGATACGCAGTATTTT.

V gene TRBV5-5 combines with J gene TRBJ2-1; 7 bases map to TRBD2. Germline V gene lookup returns CDR1 SGHKS and CDR2 YYEKEE (reference sequence). This CDR3 spans 14 amino acids. Trimming at V came to 7 bases and at J to 3 bases, leaving 7 bases not matched to a gene. CDR3 protein: CASGTSDDYNEQFF. The CDR3 DNA reads as TGTGCCAGCGGCACTAGCGATGACTACAATGAGCAGTTCTTC.

Details on this clonotype: Germline is not matched at one junction end, which may reflect a read error. V and J are TRBV7-9 and TRBJ2-2, with a tentative D call TRBD2 (5 bases). The CDR3 covers 13 residues. Germline-derived CDR1 and CDR2 are SEHNR and FQNEAQ (reference sequence). CDR3 protein: CASSLGRIGEPFF. DNA for the CDR3: TGTGCCAGCAGCTTAGGCCGGATCGGGGAGCCGTTTTTT.